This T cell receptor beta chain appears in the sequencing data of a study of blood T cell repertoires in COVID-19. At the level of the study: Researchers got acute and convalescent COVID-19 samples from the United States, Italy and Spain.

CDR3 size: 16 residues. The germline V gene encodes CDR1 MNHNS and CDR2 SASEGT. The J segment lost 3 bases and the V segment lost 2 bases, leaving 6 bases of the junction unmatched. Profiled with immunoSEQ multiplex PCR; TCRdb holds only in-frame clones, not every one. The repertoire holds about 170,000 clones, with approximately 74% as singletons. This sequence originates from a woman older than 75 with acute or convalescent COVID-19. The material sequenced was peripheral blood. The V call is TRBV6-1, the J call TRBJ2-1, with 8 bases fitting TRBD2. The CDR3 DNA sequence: TGTGCCAGCAGTGAACGGCTAGCGGGCCTCTACAATGAGCAGTTCTTC. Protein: CASSERLAGLYNEQFF.